The entry below gives a single T cell receptor (beta chain) sequence along with its context. Its antigen remains unknown. Library preparation for TCR beta used quantitative 5'-RACE with molecular barcodes. MiXCR, applied by TCRdb to the 5' RACE reads, yields one record per CDR3 protein. The table has about 110,000 distinct CDR3 sequences, 24% seen once. The data belong to a study of CD8 T cells in ankylosing spondylitis. Overall study findings and caveats: Reportedly, disease-linked clones are significantly enriched in ankylosing spondylitis patients' matched synovial fluid. Within ankylosing spondylitis blood, a TCR beta motif made up of eight or nine highly homologous variants appeared to be characteristic. Prior literature has documented some motif variants in synovial fluid and blood from reactive arthritis.

V lost 3 bases, J lost 4 bases, and 2 bases stayed unmatched. Germline V gene lookup returns CDR1 SGHAT and CDR2 FQDESV (reference sequence). This CDR3 region has 13 residues. This TCR came from a male donor with ankylosing spondylitis. The chain joins TRBV11-1 to TRBJ2-5; 7 nucleotides align to TRBD1. Material for sequencing was synovial fluid, either unsorted or a sorted T cell fraction (not recorded which). CDR3 in DNA: TGTGCCAGCAGCTTCCCAGGGGGAGAGACCCAGTACTTC. Amino acid sequence: CASSFPGGETQYF.